This T cell receptor (beta chain) is drawn from a study of T cells in Graves' hyperthyroidism and ophthalmopathy. The source material, RNA transcripts, was used to amplify TCR beta CDR3 regions. A set of HTBI primers served as the primers for a first-round RT-PCR of the TCR CDR3. A single record per CDR3 protein comes from TCRdb applying MiXCR to the multiplex PCR reads. Found here are under 700,000 distinct CDR3 sequences, 46% of them singletons; the top ten hold approximately 8.2%. Germline V gene data show CDR1 as SGHDN and CDR2 as FVKESK. V was shortened by 1 base and J by 10 bases, with 16 bases between the two germline ends. This CDR3 is 15 amino acids long.

The sample consisted of peripheral blood or thyroid tissue (not recorded which). This chain connects TRBV14 to TRBJ1-4; D remains unclear. This receptor was taken from a young woman with Graves' hyperthyroidism. Written as DNA, the CDR3 is TGTGCCAGCAGCCAAGGGACGGCGAGCTCTGGAAAACTGTTTTTT. Translation: CASSQGTASSGKLFF.